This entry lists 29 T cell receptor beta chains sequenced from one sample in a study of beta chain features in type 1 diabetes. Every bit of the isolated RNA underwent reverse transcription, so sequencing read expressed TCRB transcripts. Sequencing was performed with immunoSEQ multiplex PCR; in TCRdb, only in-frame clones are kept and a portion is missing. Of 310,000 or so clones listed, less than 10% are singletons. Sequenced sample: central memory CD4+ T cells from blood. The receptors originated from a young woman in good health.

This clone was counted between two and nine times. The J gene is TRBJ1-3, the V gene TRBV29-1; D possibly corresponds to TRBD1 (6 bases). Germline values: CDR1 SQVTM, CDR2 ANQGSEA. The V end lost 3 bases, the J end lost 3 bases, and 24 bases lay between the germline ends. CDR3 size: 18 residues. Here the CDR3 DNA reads TGCAGCGTTGAGGTTGTGGAGGGAGGACAGTTGAATGGAAACACCATATATTTT. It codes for CSVEVVEGGQLNGNTIYF.

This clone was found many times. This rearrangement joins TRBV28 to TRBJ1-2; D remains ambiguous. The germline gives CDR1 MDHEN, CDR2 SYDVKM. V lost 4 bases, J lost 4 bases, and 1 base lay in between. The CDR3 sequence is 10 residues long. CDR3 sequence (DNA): TGTGCCAGCAGTTCCTATGGCTACACCTTC. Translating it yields CASSSYGYTF.

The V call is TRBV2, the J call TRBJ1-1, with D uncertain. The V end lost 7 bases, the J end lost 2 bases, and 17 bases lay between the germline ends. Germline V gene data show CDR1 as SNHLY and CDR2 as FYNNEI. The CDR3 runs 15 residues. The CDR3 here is CASNPGPDVNTEAFF. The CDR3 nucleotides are TGTGCCAGCAATCCGGGTCCGGATGTAAACACTGAAGCTTTCTTT.

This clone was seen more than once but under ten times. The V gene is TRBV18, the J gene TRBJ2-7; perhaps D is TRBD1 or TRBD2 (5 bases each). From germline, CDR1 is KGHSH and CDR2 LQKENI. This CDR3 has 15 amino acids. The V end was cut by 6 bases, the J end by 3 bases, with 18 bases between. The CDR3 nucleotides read TGTGCCAGCTCCCCAGACAGAGGGGCCCTCTACGAGCAGTACTTC. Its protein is CASSPDRGALYEQYF.

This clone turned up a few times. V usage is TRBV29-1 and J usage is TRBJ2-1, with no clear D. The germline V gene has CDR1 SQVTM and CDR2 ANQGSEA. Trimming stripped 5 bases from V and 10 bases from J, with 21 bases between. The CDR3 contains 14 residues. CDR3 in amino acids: CSVRGGSTQWEQFF. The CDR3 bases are TGCAGCGTTAGAGGCGGTAGCACCCAATGGGAGCAGTTCTTC.

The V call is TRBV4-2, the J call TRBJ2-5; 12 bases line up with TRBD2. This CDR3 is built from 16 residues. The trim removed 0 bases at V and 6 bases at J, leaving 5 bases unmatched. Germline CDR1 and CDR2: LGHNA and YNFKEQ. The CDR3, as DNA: TGTGCCAGCAGCCAAGACCTAGCGGGAGGGAGGAAGACCCAGTACTTC. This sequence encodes CASSQDLAGGRKTQYF.

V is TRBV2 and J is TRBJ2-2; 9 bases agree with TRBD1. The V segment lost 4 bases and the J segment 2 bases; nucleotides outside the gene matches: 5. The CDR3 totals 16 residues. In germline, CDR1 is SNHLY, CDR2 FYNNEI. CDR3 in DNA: TGTGCCAGCAGTGGGGGGACAGGGATAAACACCGGGGAGCTGTTTTTT. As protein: CASSGGTGINTGELFF.

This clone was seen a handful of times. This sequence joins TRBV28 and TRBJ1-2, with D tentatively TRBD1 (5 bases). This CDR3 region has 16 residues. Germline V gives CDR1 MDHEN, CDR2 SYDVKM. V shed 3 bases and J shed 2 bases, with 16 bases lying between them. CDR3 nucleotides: TGTGCCAGCAGTTTCCCAGGGTTCCGGGGAAACTATGGCTACACCTTC. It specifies CASSFPGFRGNYGYTF.

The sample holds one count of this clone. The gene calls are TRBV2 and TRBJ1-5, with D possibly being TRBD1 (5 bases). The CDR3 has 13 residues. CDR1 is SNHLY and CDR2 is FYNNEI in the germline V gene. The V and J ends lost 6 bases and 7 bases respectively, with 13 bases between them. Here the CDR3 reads CASRAGWIQPQHF. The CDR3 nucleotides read TGTGCCAGCAGGGCAGGGTGGATCCAGCCCCAGCATTTT.

The CDR3 here is CASSLVAGVGETQYF. The DNA of the CDR3 is TGTGCCAGCAGCTTAGTGGCGGGAGTGGGGGAGACCCAGTACTTC. The chain is built from TRBV7-8 and TRBJ2-5; 7 bases align to TRBD2. Germline trimming cut 1 base from V and 5 bases from J; bases unmatched to any gene: 7. Looked up from germline, CDR1 is SGHVS and CDR2 is FQNEAQ. This CDR3 is built from 15 residues.

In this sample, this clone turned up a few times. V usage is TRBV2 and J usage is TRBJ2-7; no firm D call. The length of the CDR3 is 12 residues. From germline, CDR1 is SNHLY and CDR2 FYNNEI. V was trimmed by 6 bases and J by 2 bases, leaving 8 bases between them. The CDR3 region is CASRFSTYEQYF. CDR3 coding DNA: TGTGCCAGCAGGTTCTCTACCTACGAGCAGTACTTC.

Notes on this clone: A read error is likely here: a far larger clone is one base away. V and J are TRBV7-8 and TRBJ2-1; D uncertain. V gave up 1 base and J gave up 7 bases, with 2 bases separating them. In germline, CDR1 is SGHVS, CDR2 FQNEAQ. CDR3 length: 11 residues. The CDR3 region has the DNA TGTGCCAGCAGCTTAGTTAATGAGCAGTTCTTC. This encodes CASSLVNEQFF.

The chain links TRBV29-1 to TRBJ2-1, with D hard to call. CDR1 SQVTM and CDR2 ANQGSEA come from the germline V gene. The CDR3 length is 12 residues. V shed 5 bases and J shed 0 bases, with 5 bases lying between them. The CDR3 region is CSVWDSYNEQFF. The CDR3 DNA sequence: TGCAGCGTTTGGGACTCCTACAATGAGCAGTTCTTC.

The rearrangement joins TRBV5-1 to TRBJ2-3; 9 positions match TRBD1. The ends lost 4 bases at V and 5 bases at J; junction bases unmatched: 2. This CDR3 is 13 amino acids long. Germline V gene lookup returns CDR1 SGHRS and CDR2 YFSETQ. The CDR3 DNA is TGCGCCAGCAGCCGGGGACAGGGAGATACGCAGTATTTT. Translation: CASSRGQGDTQYF.

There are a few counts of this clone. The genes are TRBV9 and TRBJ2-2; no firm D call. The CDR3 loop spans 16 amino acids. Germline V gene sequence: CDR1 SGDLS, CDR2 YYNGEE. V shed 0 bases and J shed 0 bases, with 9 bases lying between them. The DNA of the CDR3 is TGTGCCAGCAGCGTAGGGTGGGCCACGAACACCGGGGAGCTGTTTTTT. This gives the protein CASSVGWATNTGELFF.

This CDR3 is CASTGSLGTQYF. Here the CDR3 DNA reads TGTGCCTCGACCGGTTCCTTGGGTACGCAGTATTTT. The chain links TRBV7-8 to TRBJ2-3; D gene ambiguous. The CDR3 loop spans 12 amino acids. In germline, CDR1 is SGHVS, CDR2 FQNEAQ. V dropped 11 bases and J dropped 8 bases, with 17 bases sitting between them.

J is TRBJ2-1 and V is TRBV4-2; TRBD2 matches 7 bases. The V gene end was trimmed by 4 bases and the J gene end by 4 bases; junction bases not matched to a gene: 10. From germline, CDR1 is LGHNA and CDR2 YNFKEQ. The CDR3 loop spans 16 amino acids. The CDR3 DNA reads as TGTGCCAGCAGCCCGTTCGGGACTAAGGGATACAATGAGCAGTTCTTC. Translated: CASSPFGTKGYNEQFF.

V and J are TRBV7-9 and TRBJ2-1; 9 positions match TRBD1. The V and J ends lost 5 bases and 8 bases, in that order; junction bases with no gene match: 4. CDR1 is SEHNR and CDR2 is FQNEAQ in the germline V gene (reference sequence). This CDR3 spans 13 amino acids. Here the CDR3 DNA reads TGTGCCAGCAGCCGGGACAGGGTTCATGAGCAGTTCTTC. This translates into CASSRDRVHEQFF.

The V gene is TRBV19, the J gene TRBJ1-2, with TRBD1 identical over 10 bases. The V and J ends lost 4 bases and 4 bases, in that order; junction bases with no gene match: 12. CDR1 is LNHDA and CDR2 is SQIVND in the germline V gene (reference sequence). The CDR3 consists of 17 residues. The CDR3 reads CASSTGGQGLLSYGYTF. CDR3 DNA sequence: TGTGCCAGTAGTACCGGGGGACAGGGGCTATTATCCTATGGCTACACCTTC. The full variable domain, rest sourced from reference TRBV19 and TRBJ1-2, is DGGITQSPKYLFRKEGQNVTLSCEQNLNHDAMYWYRQDPGQGLRLIYYSQIVNDFQKGDIAEGYSVSREKKESFPLTVTSAQKNPTAFYLCASSTGGQGLLSYGYTFGSGTRLTVV.

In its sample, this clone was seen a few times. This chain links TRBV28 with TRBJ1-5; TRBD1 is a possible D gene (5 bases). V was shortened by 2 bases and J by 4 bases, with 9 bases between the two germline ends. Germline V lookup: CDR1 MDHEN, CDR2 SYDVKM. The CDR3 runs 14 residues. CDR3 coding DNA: TGTGCCAGCAGTTTACAGGGCGATAATCAGCCCCAGCATTTT. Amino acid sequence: CASSLQGDNQPQHF.

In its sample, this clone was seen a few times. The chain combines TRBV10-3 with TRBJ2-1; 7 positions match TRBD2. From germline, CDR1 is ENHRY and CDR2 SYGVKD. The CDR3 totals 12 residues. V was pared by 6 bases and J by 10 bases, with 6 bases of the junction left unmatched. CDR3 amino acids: CAIRDPGGEQFF. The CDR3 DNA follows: TGTGCCATCAGAGACCCCGGGGGGGAGCAGTTCTTC.

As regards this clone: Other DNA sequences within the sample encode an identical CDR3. The CDR3 protein is CASSPRDRAYEQYF. CDR3 in DNA: TGTGCCAGCAGCCCTAGGGACAGAGCCTACGAGCAGTACTTC. The chain joins TRBV9 to TRBJ2-7, with 7 bases matching TRBD1. The CDR3 is 14 amino acids. Per germline, CDR1 SGDLS and CDR2 YYNGEE. J lost 2 bases, V lost 4 bases, and 6 bases had no gene match.

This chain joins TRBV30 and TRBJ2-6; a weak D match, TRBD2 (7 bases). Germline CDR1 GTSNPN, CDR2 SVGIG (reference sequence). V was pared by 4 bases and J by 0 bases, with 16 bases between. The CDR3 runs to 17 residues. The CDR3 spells CAWTRGGGSSGANVLTF. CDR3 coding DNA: TGTGCCTGGACCCGGGGAGGGGGAAGCTCTGGGGCCAACGTCCTGACTTTC.

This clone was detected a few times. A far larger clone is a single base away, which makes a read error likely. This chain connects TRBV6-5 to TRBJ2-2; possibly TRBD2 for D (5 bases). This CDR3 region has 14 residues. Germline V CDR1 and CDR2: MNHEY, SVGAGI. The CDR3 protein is CAISEGQNTGELFF. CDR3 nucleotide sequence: TGTGCCATCAGTGAGGGCCAGAACACCGGGGAGCTGTTTTTT.

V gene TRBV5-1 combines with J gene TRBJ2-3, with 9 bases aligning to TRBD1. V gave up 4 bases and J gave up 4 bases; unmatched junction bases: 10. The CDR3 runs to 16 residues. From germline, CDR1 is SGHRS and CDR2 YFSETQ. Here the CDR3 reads CASSPGGTGRPDTQYF. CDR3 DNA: TGCGCCAGCAGCCCAGGCGGGACAGGGAGGCCAGATACGCAGTATTTT.

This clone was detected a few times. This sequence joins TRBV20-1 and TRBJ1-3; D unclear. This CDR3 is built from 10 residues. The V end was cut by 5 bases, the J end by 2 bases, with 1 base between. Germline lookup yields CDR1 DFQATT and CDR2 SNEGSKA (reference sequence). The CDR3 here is CSAPGNTIYF. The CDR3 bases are TGCAGTGCTCCTGGAAACACCATATATTTT.

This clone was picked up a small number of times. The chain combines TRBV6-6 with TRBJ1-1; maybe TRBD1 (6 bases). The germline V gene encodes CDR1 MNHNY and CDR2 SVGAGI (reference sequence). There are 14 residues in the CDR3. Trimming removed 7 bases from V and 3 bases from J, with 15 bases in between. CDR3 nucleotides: TGTGCCAGCAAGCTACAGGGAAAGGACACTGAAGCTTTCTTT. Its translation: CASKLQGKDTEAFF.

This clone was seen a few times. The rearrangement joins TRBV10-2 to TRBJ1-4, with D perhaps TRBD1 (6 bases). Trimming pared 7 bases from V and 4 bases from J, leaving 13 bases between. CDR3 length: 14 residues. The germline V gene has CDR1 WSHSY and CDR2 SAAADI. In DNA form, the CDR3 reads TGCGCCAGCATTGGACAGCTAAATAATGAAAAACTGTTTTTT. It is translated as CASIGQLNNEKLFF.

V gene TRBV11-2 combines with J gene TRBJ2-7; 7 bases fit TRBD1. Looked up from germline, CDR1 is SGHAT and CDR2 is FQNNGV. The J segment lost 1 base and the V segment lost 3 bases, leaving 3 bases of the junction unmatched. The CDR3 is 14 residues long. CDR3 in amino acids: CASSFNRGSYEQYF. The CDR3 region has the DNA TGTGCCAGCAGCTTTAACAGGGGATCCTACGAGCAGTACTTC.